The clone carrying this T cell receptor (beta chain) was counted many times. No patient received treatment before thyroid surgery. Via MiXCR, TCRdb re-called the PCR reads. The data show approximately 26,000 clones, roughly 13% seen once. CDR1 and CDR2 (germline): KGHSH, LQKENI. This CDR3 region has 13 residues. Trimming removed 4 bases at V and 2 bases at J, with 8 bases between. The data originate from a study of metastatic and nonmetastatic thyroid tumors. The receptor comes from a female donor with papillary thyroid cancer or a benign thyroid nodule (not recorded which). Some clones in this sample may be carry-over from other donors' samples. V is TRBV18 and J is TRBJ2-5; D gene unclear. Source material: blood. The CDR3 reads CASSRDGQETQYF. Here the CDR3 DNA reads TGTGCCAGCTCACGCGACGGGCAAGAGACCCAGTACTTC.